This T cell receptor beta chain was profiled in a study of cytomegalovirus exposure and HLA in healthy donors. The study's findings and limits: 164 TCR beta chains were listed as cytomegalovirus-associated.

Unmatched junction bases numbered 4, after V lost 3 bases and J lost 6 bases. The CDR3 runs 15 residues. Per the germline V gene, CDR1 is MNHNS and CDR2 is SASEGT. This clone was recorded a few times. The antigen remains undetermined. The primer mix had 60 Vbeta and 13 Jbeta primers. Original analysis: In a later analysis, of around 80 million unique beta chains, around 9.9 million appeared in at least two donors. Sequencing used immunoSEQ multiplex PCR; TCRdb keeps in-frame clones, though not all of them. The V and J calls and clone size come from that table; D and trimming were worked out from the DNA. The sample has roughly 250,000 clones, approximately 85% seen once.

This receptor was obtained from a woman in her thirties or forties in good health and CMV-seropositive. This chain uses TRBV6-1 with TRBJ1-5; 11 bases map to TRBD1. Sequenced material: PBMCs. CDR3 in DNA: TGTGCCAGCAGTGATTGGGACAGGGGGTTTCAGCCCCAGCATTTT. Translated: CASSDWDRGFQPQHF.